The 8 T cell receptor beta chains below all came from one sample that was sequenced in a study of blood T cell repertoires in COVID-19. Assay used: immunoSEQ multiplex PCR; TCRdb lists only in-frame clones, some missing. The sample carries some 350,000 clones, roughly nine tenths recorded once. Sequencing input: peripheral blood. These receptors all stem from a woman in her twenties or thirties with COVID-19, enrolled during active disease.

The chain links TRBV5-6 to TRBJ2-1, with 14 positions matching TRBD2. This CDR3 spans 18 amino acids. With V trimmed by 4 bases and J by 0 bases, 6 bases remained unmatched. Germline CDR1 SGHDT, CDR2 YYEEEE. The CDR3 sequence is CASSTGLAGAASYNEQFF. In nucleotides, the CDR3 is TGTGCCAGCAGCACGGGACTAGCGGGAGCGGCCTCCTACAATGAGCAGTTCTTC.

V and J are TRBV6-5 and TRBJ2-2; D perhaps matches TRBD2 (5 bases). The ends were cut back, 3 bases at V and 8 bases at J, with 7 bases in the middle. Germline-derived CDR1 and CDR2 are MNHEY and SVGAGI. This CDR3 is 12 amino acids long. This CDR3 is CASSYGGGELFF. DNA of the CDR3: TGTGCCAGCAGTTATGGAGGAGGGGAGCTGTTTTTT.

The genes are TRBV28 and TRBJ2-7, with a possible D match to TRBD1 (5 bases). The ends were cut back, 6 bases at V and 2 bases at J, with 14 bases in the middle. Germline V CDR1 and CDR2: MDHEN, SYDVKM. CDR3 length: 14 residues. DNA of the CDR3: TGTGCCAGCAGGATCCCAGGGCAGCCCTACGAGCAGTACTTC. The encoded protein is CASRIPGQPYEQYF.

The CDR3 region is CASSFGGREQYF. In DNA form, the CDR3 reads TGTGCCAGCAGTTTCGGGGGGCGCGAGCAGTACTTC. This chain links TRBV27 with TRBJ2-7, with a tentative D call TRBD2 (7 bases). Trimming removed 3 bases from V and 6 bases from J, with 9 bases in between. From germline, CDR1 is MNHEY and CDR2 SMNVEV (reference sequence). This CDR3 is built from 12 residues.

The chain is built from TRBV2 and TRBJ1-2, with D unclear. The CDR3 extends over 14 amino acids. The germline V gene has CDR1 SNHLY and CDR2 FYNNEI. Trimming shortened V by 10 bases and J by 1 base, and 16 bases separated the two germline ends. This CDR3 reads CATLDGSRNYGYTF. In DNA, the CDR3 is TGTGCCACCTTGGACGGGAGTCGTAACTATGGCTACACCTTC.

This chain connects TRBV7-9 to TRBJ2-7, with 11 bases matching TRBD2. V shed 5 bases and J 0 bases; nucleotides not matched to a gene: 9. This CDR3 has 17 amino acids. Germline V gene lookup returns CDR1 SEHNR and CDR2 FQNEAQ (reference sequence). The chain's CDR3 is CASSISGTSGVSYEQYV. The CDR3 nucleotides read TGTGCCAGCAGCATATCCGGGACTAGCGGCGTCTCCTACGAGCAGTACGTC.

This clone has only one observation. The gene calls are TRBV5-1 and TRBJ1-1; D uncertain. CDR1 and CDR2 (germline): SGHRS, YFSETQ. The length of the CDR3 is 15 residues. V gave up 0 bases and J gave up 1 base, with 10 bases separating them. CDR3 loop: CASSLVTAPNTEAFF. The CDR3 DNA reads as TGCGCCAGCAGCTTGGTCACAGCCCCGAACACTGAAGCTTTCTTT.

The gene calls are TRBV6-5 and TRBJ2-1, with a possible D match to TRBD2 (6 bases). This CDR3 region has 15 residues. With 7 bases removed from V and 3 bases from J, the gap between germline ends came to 16 bases. CDR1 MNHEY and CDR2 SVGAGI come from the germline V gene. CDR3 sequence: CASTPTQGLYNEQFF. As DNA, the CDR3 is TGTGCCAGCACCCCGACCCAGGGACTCTACAATGAGCAGTTCTTC.